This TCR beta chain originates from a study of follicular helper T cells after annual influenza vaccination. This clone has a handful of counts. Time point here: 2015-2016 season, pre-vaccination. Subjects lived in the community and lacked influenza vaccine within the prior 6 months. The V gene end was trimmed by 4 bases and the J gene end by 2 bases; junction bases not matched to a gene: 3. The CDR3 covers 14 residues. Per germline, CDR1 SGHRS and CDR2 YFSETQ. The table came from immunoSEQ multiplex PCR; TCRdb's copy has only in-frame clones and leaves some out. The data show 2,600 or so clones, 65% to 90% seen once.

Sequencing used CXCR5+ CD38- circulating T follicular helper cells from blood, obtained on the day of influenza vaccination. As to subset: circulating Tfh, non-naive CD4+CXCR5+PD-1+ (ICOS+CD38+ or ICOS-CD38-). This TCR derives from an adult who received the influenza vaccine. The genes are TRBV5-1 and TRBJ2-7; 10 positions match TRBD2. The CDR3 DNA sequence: TGCGCCAGCAGCCCGGGACTAGCGACCTACGAGCAGTACTTC. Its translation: CASSPGLATYEQYF.